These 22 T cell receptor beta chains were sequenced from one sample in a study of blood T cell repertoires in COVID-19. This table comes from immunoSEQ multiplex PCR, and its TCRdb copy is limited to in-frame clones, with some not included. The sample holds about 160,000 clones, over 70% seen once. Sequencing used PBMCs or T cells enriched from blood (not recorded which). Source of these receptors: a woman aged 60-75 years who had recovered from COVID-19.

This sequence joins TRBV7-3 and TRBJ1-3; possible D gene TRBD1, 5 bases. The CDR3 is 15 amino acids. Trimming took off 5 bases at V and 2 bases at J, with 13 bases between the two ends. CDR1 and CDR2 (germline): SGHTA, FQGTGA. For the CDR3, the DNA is TGTGCCAGCAGCCTGGGAAGGGGTCCTGGAAACACCATATATTTT. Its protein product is CASSLGRGPGNTIYF.

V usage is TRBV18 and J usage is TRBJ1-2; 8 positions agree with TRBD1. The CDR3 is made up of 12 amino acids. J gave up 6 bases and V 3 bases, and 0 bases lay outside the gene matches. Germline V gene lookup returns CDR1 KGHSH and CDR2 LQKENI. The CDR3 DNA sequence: TGTGCCAGCTCACCGACAGGGGATGGCTACACCTTC. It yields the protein CASSPTGDGYTF.

The CDR3 DNA reads TGTGCCAAAGTAGCAAGGGGTGAGCAGTTCTTC. The encoded protein is CAKVARGEQFF. V usage is TRBV19 and J usage is TRBJ2-1, with TRBD1 as a possible D gene (5 bases). Germline-derived CDR1 and CDR2 are LNHDA and SQIVND (reference sequence). V lost 10 bases to trimming and J lost 9 bases, with 13 bases between them. The CDR3 sequence is 11 residues long.

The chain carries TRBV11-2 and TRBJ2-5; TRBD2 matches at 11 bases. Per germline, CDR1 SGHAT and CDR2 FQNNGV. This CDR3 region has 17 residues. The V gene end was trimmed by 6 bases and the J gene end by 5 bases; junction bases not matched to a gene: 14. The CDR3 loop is CASRSTSGEDKIETQYF. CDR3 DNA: TGTGCCAGCAGGTCGACTAGCGGGGAAGACAAGATTGAGACCCAGTACTTC. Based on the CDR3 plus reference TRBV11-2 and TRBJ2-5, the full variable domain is EAGVAQSPRYKIIEKRQSVAFWCNPISGHATLYWYQQILGQGPKLLIQFQNNGVVDDSQLPKDRFSAERLKGVDSTLKIQPAKLEDSAVYLCASRSTSGEDKIETQYFGPGTRLLVL.

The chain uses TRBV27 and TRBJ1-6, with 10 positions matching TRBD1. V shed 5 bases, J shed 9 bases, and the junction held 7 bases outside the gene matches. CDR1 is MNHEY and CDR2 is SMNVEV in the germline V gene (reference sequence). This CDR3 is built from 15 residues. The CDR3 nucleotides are TGTGCCAGCAGTCCTAAGACAGGGGGCAGTTCACCCCTCCACTTT. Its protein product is CASSPKTGGSSPLHF.

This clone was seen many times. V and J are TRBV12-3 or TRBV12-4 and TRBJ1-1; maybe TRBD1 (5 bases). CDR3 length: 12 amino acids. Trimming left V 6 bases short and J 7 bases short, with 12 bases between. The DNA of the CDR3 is TGTGCCAGCAGCCGAAGACAGTTTGAAGCTTTCTTT. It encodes CASSRRQFEAFF.

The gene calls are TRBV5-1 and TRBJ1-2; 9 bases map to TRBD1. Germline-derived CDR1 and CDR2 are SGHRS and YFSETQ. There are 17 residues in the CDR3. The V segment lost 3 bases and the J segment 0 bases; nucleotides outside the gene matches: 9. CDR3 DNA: TGCGCCAGCAGCTCCGGACAGGGGAAACTTTCTAACTATGGCTACACCTTC. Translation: CASSSGQGKLSNYGYTF.

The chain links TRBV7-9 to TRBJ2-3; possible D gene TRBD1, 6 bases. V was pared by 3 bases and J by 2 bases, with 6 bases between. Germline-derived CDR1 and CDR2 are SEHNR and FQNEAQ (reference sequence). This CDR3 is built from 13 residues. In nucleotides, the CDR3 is TGTGCCAGCAGCTTGGGGGCCACAGATACGCAGTATTTT. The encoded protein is CASSLGATDTQYF.

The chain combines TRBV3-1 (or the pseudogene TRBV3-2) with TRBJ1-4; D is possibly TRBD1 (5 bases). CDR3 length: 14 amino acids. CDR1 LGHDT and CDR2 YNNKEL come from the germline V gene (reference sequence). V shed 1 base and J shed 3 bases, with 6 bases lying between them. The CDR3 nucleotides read TGTGCCAGCAGCCAAGGGGGCGCTAATGAAAAACTGTTTTTT. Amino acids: CASSQGGANEKLFF.

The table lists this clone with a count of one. The CDR3 coding sequence is TGTGCCAGCAGTTACGGTATGGACCGAGGGAAACTGTTTTTT. It translates to CASSYGMDRGKLFF. The V call is TRBV6-5, the J call TRBJ1-4; D gene uncertain. Trimming cost V 2 bases and J 11 bases, with 15 bases left between them. Germline V gene lookup returns CDR1 MNHEY and CDR2 SVGAGI. The CDR3 sequence is 14 residues long.

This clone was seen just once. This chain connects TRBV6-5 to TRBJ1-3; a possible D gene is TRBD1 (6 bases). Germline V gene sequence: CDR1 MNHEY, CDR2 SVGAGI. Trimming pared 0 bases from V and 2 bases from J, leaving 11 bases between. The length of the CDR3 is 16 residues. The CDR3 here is CASSYSSQGAGNTIYF. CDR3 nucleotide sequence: TGTGCCAGCAGTTACTCGTCACAGGGTGCTGGAAACACCATATATTTT.

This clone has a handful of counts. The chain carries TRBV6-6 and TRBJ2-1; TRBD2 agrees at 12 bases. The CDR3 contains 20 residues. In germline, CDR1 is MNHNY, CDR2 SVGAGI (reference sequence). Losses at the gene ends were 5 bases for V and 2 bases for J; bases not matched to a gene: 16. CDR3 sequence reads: CASSLLTSGGPSGAYNEQFF. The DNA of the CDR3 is TGTGCCAGCAGTCTCCTGACTAGCGGGGGCCCTAGCGGGGCCTACAATGAGCAGTTCTTC.

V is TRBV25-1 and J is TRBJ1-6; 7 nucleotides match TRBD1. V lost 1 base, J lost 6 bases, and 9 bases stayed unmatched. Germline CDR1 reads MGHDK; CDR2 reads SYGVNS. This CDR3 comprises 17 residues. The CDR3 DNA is TGTGCCAGCAGTGAATTCAGAAGGGGGCAGGGTAATTCACCCCTCCACTTT. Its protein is CASSEFRRGQGNSPLHF.

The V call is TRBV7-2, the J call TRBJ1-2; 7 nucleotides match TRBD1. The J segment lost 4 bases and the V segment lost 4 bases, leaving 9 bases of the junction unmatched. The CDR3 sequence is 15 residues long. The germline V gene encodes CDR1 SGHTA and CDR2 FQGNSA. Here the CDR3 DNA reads TGTGCCAGCAGCTCCCGAGGACAGGACCTCTATGGCTACACCTTC. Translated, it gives CASSSRGQDLYGYTF.

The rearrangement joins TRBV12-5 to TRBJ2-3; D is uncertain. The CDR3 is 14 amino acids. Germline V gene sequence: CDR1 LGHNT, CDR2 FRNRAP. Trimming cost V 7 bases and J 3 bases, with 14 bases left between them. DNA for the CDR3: TGTGCTAGTGCCCTCTGGATCAGGACAGATACGCAGTATTTT. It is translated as CASALWIRTDTQYF.

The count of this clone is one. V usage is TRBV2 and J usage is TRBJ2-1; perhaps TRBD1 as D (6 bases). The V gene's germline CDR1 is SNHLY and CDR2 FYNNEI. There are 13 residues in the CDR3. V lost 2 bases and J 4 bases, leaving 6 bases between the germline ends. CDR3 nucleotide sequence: TGTGCCAGCAGTGAACAGGGGTACAATGAGCAGTTCTTC. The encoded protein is CASSEQGYNEQFF.

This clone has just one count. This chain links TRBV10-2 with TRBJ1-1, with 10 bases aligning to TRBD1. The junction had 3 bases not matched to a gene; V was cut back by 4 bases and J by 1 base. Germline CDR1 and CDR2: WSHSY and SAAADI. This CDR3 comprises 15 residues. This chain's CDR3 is CASSGWTGGNTEAFF. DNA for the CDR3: TGCGCCAGCAGTGGATGGACAGGGGGGAACACTGAAGCTTTCTTT.

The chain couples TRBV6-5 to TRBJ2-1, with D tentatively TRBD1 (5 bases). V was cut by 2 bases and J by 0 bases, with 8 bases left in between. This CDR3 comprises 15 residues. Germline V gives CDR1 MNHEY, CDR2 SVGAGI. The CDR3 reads CASSYNQGSYNEQFF. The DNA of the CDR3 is TGTGCCAGCAGTTACAACCAGGGCTCCTACAATGAGCAGTTCTTC.

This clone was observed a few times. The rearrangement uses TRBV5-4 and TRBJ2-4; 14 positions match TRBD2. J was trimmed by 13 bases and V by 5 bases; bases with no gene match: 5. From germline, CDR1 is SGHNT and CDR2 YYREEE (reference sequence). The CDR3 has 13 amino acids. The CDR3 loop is CASRQGLAGDQYF. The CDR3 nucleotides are TGTGCCAGCAGGCAGGGACTAGCGGGGGACCAGTACTTC.

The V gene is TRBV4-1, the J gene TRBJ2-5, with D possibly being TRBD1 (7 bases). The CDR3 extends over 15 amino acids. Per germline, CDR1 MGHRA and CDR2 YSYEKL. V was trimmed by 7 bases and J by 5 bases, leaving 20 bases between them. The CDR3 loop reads CASTPGGGGEETQYF. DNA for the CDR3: TGCGCCAGCACCCCCGGAGGGGGCGGCGAGGAGACCCAGTACTTC.

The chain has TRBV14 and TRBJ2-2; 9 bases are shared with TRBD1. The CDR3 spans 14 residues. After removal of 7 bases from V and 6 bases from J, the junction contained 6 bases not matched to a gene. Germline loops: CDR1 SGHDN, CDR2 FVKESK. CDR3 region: CASKGQGIPGELFF. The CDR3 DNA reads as TGTGCCAGCAAGGGACAGGGAATTCCCGGGGAGCTGTTTTTT. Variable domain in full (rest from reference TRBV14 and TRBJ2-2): EAGVTQFPSHSVIEKGQTVTLRCDPISGHDNLYWYRRVMGKEIKFLLHFVKESKQDESGMPNNRFLAERTGGTYSTLKVQPAELEDSGVYFCASKGQGIPGELFFGEGSRLTVL.

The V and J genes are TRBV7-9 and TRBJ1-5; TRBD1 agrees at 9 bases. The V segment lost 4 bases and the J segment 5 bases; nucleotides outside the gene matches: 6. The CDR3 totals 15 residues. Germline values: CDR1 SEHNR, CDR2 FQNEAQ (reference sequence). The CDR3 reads CASSSGQGTYQPQHF. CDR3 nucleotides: TGTGCCAGCAGCTCGGGACAGGGAACCTATCAGCCCCAGCATTTT.